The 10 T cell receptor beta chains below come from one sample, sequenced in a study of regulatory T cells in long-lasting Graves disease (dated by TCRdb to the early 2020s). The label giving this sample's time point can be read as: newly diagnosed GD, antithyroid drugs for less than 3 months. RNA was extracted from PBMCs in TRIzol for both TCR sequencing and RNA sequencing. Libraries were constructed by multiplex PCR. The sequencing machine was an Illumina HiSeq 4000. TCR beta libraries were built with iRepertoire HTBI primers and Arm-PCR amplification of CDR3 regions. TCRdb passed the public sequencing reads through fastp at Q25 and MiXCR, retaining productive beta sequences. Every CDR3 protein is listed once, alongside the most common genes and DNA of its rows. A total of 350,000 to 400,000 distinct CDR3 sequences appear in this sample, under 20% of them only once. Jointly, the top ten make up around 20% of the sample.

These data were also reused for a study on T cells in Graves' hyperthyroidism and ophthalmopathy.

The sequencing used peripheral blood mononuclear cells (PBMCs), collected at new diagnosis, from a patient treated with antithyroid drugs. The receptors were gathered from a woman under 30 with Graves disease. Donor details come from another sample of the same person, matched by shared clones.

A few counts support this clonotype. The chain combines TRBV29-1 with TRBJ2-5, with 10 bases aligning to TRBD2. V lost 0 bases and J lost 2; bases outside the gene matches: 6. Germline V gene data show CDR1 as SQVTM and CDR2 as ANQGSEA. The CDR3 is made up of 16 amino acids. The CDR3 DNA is TGCAGCGTTGAAGATCTAGCGGGGGCATCGCAAGAGACCCAGTACTTC. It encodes CSVEDLAGASQETQYF.

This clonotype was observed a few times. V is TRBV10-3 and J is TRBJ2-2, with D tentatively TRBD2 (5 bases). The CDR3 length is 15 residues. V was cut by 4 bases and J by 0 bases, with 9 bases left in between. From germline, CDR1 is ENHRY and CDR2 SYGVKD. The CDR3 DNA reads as TGTGCCATCAGTGGAGGCGGGCCGAACACCGGGGAGCTGTTTTTT. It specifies CAISGGGPNTGELFF.

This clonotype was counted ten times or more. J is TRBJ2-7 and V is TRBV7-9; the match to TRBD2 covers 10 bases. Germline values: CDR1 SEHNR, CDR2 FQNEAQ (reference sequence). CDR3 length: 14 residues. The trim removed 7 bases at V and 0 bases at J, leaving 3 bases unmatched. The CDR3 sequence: CASKTSGTSYEQYF. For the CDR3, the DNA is TGTGCCAGCAAAACTAGCGGGACCTCCTACGAGCAGTACTTC.

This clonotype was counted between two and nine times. CDR3 DNA: TGCGCCAGCAGATCCCCGGGGGAGACCCAGTACTTC. It yields the protein CASRSPGETQYF. This sequence joins TRBV5-1 and TRBJ2-5; D may be TRBD2 (5 bases). CDR1 is SGHRS, CDR2 YFSETQ, per germline. V was trimmed by 5 bases and J by 5 bases, leaving 10 bases between them. The CDR3 has 12 residues.

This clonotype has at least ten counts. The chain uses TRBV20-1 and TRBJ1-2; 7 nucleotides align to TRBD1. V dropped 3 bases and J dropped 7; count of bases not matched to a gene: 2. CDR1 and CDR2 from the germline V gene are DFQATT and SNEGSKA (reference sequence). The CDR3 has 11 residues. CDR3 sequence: CSARSGGGYTF. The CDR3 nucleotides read TGCAGTGCTAGGTCAGGGGGTGGCTACACCTTC.

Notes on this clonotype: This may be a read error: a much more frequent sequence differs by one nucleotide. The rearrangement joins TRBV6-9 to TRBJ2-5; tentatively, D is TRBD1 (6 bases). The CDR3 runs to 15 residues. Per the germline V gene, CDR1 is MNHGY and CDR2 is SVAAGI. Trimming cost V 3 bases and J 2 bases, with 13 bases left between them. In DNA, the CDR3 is TGTGCCAGCAGTTACGGACAGTTAGTTCAAGAGACCCAGTACTTC. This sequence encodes CASSYGQLVQETQYF.

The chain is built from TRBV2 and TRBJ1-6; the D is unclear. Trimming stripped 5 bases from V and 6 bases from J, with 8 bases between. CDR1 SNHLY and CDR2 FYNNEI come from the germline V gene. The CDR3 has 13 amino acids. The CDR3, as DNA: TGTGCCAGCAGTTATATATCTAATTCACCCCTCCACTTT. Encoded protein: CASSYISNSPLHF.

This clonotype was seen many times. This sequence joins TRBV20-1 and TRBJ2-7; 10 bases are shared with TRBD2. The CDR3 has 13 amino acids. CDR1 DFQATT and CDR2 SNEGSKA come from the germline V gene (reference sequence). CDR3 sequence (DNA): TGCAGACCTAGCGGGAGAGATACCTACGAGCAGTACTTC. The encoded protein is CRPSGRDTYEQYF.

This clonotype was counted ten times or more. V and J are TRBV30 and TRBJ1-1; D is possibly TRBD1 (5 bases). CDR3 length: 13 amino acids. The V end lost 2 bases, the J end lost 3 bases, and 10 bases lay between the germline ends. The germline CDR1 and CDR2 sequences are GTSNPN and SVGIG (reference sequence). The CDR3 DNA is TGTGCCTGGAGTATAAGGGGAGACACTGAAGCTTTCTTT. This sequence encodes CAWSIRGDTEAFF.

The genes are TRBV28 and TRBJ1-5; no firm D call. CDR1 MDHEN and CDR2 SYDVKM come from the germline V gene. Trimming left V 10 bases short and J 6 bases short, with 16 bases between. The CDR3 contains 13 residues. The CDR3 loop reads CAIGPPGGQPQHF. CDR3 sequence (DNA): TGTGCCATCGGACCCCCAGGTGGTCAGCCCCAGCATTTT. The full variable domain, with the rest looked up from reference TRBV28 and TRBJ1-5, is DVKVTQSSRYLVKRTGEKVFLECVQDMDHENMFWYRQDPGLGLRLIYFSYDVKMKEKGDIPEGYSVSREKKERFSLILESASTNQTSMYLCAIGPPGGQPQHFGDGTRLSIL.